This T cell receptor (beta chain) was recorded in a study of blood T cell repertoires in COVID-19. Sequenced by immunoSEQ multiplex PCR; TCRdb stores in-frame clones only, minus some. Here the sample spans approximately 97,000 clones, around 80% being singletons. Looked up from germline, CDR1 is GTSNPN and CDR2 is SVGIG (reference sequence). The CDR3 length is 14 residues. Trimming cost V 5 bases and J 2 bases; bases outside gene matches: 3. The sample comprised peripheral blood. The chain couples TRBV30 to TRBJ2-6; 7 bases map to TRBD1. This receptor was taken from a man between 60 and 75 years old with active or convalescent COVID-19. This CDR3 reads CAWDRAPGANVLTF. CDR3 nucleotide sequence: TGTGCCTGGGACAGGGCTCCTGGGGCCAACGTCCTGACTTTC.